The present T cell receptor (beta chain) was sequenced within a study of pediatric ulcerative colitis. Up to 500,000 reads were sequenced per sample. This table comes from immunoSEQ multiplex PCR, and its TCRdb copy is limited to in-frame clones, with some not included. Seen here are approximately 13,000 clones, 77% observed once, and the top ten hold approximately 4.8%. One to two pinch biopsies were taken from the rectum during colonoscopy. Note on this clone: The antigen remains unidentified.

Germline CDR1 is MNHNY and CDR2 is SVGAGI (reference sequence). Trimming pared 1 base from V and 4 bases from J, leaving 11 bases between. The CDR3 has 15 residues. Findings and caveats of the study: No controls had the two rectal clonotypes shared by ulcerative colitis patients. Clonal expansions reduced rectal repertoire diversity in acute severe colitis.

The chain couples TRBV6-6 to TRBJ1-3; D may be TRBD1 (5 bases). The TCR was taken from a boy younger than 18 who was a control in a study of pediatric ulcerative colitis. The sample taken for sequencing was gut tissue. The CDR3 is CASSYLGVGGNTIYF. As DNA, the CDR3 is TGTGCCAGCAGTTACTTGGGGGTGGGAGGAAACACCATATATTTT.